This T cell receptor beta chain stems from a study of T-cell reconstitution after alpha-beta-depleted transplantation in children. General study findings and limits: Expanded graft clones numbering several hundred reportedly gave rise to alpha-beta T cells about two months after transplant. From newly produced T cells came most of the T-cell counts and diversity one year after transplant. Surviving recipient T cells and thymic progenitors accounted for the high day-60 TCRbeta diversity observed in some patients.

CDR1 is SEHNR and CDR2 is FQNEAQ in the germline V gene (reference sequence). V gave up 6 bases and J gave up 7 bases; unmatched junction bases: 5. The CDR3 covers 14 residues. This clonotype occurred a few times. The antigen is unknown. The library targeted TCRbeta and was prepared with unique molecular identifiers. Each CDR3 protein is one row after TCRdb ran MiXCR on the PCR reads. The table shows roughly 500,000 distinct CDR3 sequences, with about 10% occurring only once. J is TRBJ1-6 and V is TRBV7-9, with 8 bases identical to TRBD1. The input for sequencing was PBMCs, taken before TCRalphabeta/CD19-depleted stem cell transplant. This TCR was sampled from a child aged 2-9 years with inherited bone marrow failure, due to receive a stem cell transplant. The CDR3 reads CASSPTGGNSPLHF. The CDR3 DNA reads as TGTGCCAGCAGTCCAACAGGGGGAAATTCACCCCTCCACTTT.